The rows below give T cell receptor beta chains drawn from one sample of a study of blood T cell repertoires in COVID-19. Only in-frame clones appear in the TCRdb table, and some are missing; sequencing was by immunoSEQ multiplex PCR. In the table there are a few hundred thousand clones, around 83% of which are singletons. Sequenced material: PBMCs or T cells enriched from blood (not recorded which). These TCRs come from a man aged 40-49 years who had been exposed to COVID-19. The CDR3 runs from the conserved cysteine through the conserved F or W. The D gene is left open where the match is weak. A row's size may be missing; if present it is once, few, many or a size class.

TRBV27	TRBD1	-	TRBJ1-2	TGTGCCAGCAGTGGGGACAGGTTTGGGGGCTACACCTTC	CASSGDRFGGYTF
TRBV6-4	-	once	TRBJ1-2	TGTGCCACCTCCGTCGGGGTTGGTTATGGCTACACCTTC	CATSVGVGYGYTF
TRBV5-1	-	-	TRBJ2-1	TGCGCCAGCAGCTTGCCAGACATCAATAATGAGCAGTTCTTC	CASSLPDINNEQFF
TRBV24-1	TRBD1	-	TRBJ1-1	TGTGCCACCAGTGATAGACAGGGGGCGGAAGCTTTCTTT	CATSDRQGAEAFF
TRBV2	-	once	TRBJ2-5	-	CASVASGSAQTHF
TRBV24-1	-	-	TRBJ2-4	TGTGCCACCAGTGACACAAACCCCGAAAACATTCAGTACTTC	CATSDTNPENIQYF
TRBV7-9	-	-	TRBJ2-1	TGTGCCAGCAGCTTAGATGCAACAGGCCGGAATGAGCAGTTCTTC	CASSLDATGRNEQFF
TRBV5-1	TRBD1	-	TRBJ1-4	TGCGCCAGCAGCTTAGCGACAGGGAATAATGAAAAACTGTTTTTT	CASSLATGNNEKLFF
TRBV7-9	TRBD2	-	TRBJ2-5	TGTGCCAGCAGCTCGGGACTAGCGGGAGGGGTGGAAGAGACCCAGTACTTC	CASSSGLAGGVEETQYF
TRBV2	-	-	TRBJ2-3	TGTGCCAGCAGAGTCGAGACAGATACGCAGTATTTT	CASRVETDTQYF
TRBV19	TRBD1	-	TRBJ1-1	TGTGCCAGTAGTAAACAGGGGCCGACCTTGGCTTTCTTT	CASSKQGPTLAFF
TRBV29-1	-	-	TRBJ1-2	TGCAGCGTTGAACCGAGGGGGACCTATGGCTACACCTTC	CSVEPRGTYGYTF
TRBV10-3	-	-	TRBJ1-2	TGTGCCATCGGCACAGGTGGCTACACCTTC	CAIGTGGYTF
TRBV7-9	-	-	TRBJ1-2	TGTGCCAGCAGCTTAATTCAGGGAAACTATGGCTACACCTTC	CASSLIQGNYGYTF
TRBV7-6	TRBD1	-	TRBJ1-1	TGTGCCAGCAGCTTAGAGGACAGGGGGAGCACTGAAGCTTTCTTT	CASSLEDRGSTEAFF
TRBV5-4	TRBD1	-	TRBJ2-6	TGTGCCAGCAGCTTTGGCAGGGGGCCCTCTGGGGCCAACGTCCTGACTTTC	CASSFGRGPSGANVLTF
TRBV5-1	TRBD1	-	TRBJ2-1	TGCGCCAGCACCACTACCCGGACAGGGGTGAATGAGCAGTTCTTC	CASTTTRTGVNEQFF
TRBV4-1	-	-	TRBJ1-2	TGCGCCAGCAGCCAAGAGGAGGGACGTCGCTATGGCTACACCTTC	CASSQEEGRRYGYTF
TRBV19	-	-	TRBJ1-4	TGTGCCAGTAAAAAAACAGGGTCTACTAATGAAAAACTGTTTTTT	CASKKTGSTNEKLFF
TRBV6-5	TRBD1	-	TRBJ1-3	TGTGCCAGCAGAAGAGGACAGGGGGACACCATATATTTT	CASRRGQGDTIYF
TRBV7-2	-	-	TRBJ2-4	TGTGCCAGCAGCTTACCTTCCCGGAACATTCAGTACTTC	CASSLPSRNIQYF
TRBV30	-	-	TRBJ2-1	TGTGCCCGGACTTATGGGCAGGCAGACAATGAGCAGTTCTTC	CARTYGQADNEQFF
TRBV27	TRBD1	-	TRBJ1-2	TGTGCCAGCAGACCCGGGACAGGGATGGGGTATGGCTACACCTTC	CASRPGTGMGYGYTF
TRBV12-3/TRBV12-4	-	-	TRBJ1-6	TGTGCCAGCAGTTTGTTGGGAGGATCACCCCTCCACTTT	CASSLLGGSPLHF